A selection of T cell receptor beta chains follows, all from one sample in a study of response to subunit inactivated influenza vaccine. TCRdb ran MiXCR on the RT-PCR reads and lists one entry per CDR3 protein. The data hold 600,000 to 700,000 distinct CDR3 sequences, with 14% observed a single time. Sequenced material: PBMCs from blood, taken 14 to 15 days before vaccination. The receptors originated from a man aged 50 or older who received an inactivated influenza vaccine. Both conserved end residues are part of each CDR3. The D gene is left open where the match is weak. Size is stated for part of the rows, as once, few or many counts, or as a class when the clone is expanded.

length: 14
V: TRBV10-1
D: TRBD1
J: TRBJ2-5
size: many
DNA: TGCGCCAGCAGTGATGACAGGGGTGGAGAGACCCAGTACTTC
CDR3: CASSDDRGGETQYF

length: 13
V: TRBV4-2
D: NA
J: TRBJ1-2
size: few
DNA: TGTGCCAGCAGCCAAGAGAGGGCAGGATACTACACCTTC
CDR3: CASSQERAGYYTF

length: 17
V: TRBV12-3/TRBV12-4
D: TRBD2
J: TRBJ2-3
size: many
DNA: TGTGCCAGCAGCCCGGGACTAGCGGGACATAGCACAGATACGCAGTATTTT
CDR3: CASSPGLAGHSTDTQYF

length: 14
V: TRBV6-2/TRBV6-3
D: TRBD2
J: TRBJ2-3
size: few
DNA: TGTGCCAGCAGCGGGAGGCGATTCACAGATACGCAGTATTTT
CDR3: CASSGRRFTDTQYF

length: 14
V: TRBV6-4
D: TRBD1
J: TRBJ2-7
size: few
DNA: TGTGCCAGCAGGGGACAGGGGGCGATCTACGAGCAGTACTTC
CDR3: CASRGQGAIYEQYF

length: 12
V: TRBV7-3
D: NA
J: TRBJ2-1
size: few
DNA: TGTGCCAGCAGCTTAACCGCAGATGAGCAGTTCTTC
CDR3: CASSLTADEQFF

length: 16
V: TRBV12-3/TRBV12-4
D: NA
J: TRBJ2-1
size: many
DNA: TGTGCCAGCAGTCTTTGGACCTCTTCGGGTTACAATGAGCAGTTCTTC
CDR3: CASSLWTSSGYNEQFF

length: 15
V: TRBV12-3/TRBV12-4
D: TRBD1
J: TRBJ1-4
size: few
DNA: TGTGCCAGCAGTCCCGGACAGGGTTTGAGTGAAAAACTGTTTTTT
CDR3: CASSPGQGLSEKLFF

length: 14
V: TRBV12-3/TRBV12-4
D: NA
J: TRBJ2-2
size: NA
DNA: TGTGCCAGCAGTCTACAGGGGAGGACCGGGGAGCTGTTTTTT
CDR3: CASSLQGRTGELFF

length: 15
V: TRBV12-3/TRBV12-4
D: NA
J: TRBJ2-7
size: few
DNA: TGTGCCAGCAGTTTCCAGCCCGGGGCCGGGGACGAGCAGTACTTC
CDR3: CASSFQPGAGDEQYF

length: 16
V: TRBV10-1
D: TRBD2
J: TRBJ2-1
size: few
DNA: TGCGCCAGCAGTGAGTTGGCGGGGGGCTCCTACAATGAGCAGTTCTTC
CDR3: CASSELAGGSYNEQFF

length: 14
V: TRBV28
D: TRBD2
J: TRBJ2-2
size: NA
DNA: TGTGCAGGTGGACTAGGGACGAACACCGGGGAGCTGTTTTTT
CDR3: CAGGLGTNTGELFF

length: 14
V: TRBV6-1
D: NA
J: TRBJ2-2
size: few
DNA: TGTGCCAGCATAAAGCTCCCGAACACCGGGGAGCTGTTTTTT
CDR3: CASIKLPNTGELFF

length: 14
V: TRBV6-2/TRBV6-3
D: NA
J: TRBJ2-3
size: NA
DNA: TGTGCCAGCAGTTCCCTCTGGGGCACAGATACGCAGTATTTT
CDR3: CASSSLWGTDTQYF

length: 17
V: TRBV7-8
D: TRBD1
J: TRBJ1-2
size: NA
DNA: TGTGCCAGCAGCTCTCCGCTTGGGGGACAGCTCGACTATGGCTACACCTTC
CDR3: CASSSPLGGQLDYGYTF

length: 15
V: TRBV7-2
D: TRBD2
J: TRBJ2-5
size: NA
DNA: TGTGCCAGCAGCTTAGAGCGGGGGGGCCAAGAGACCCAGTACTTC
CDR3: CASSLERGGQETQYF

length: 17
V: TRBV5-4
D: TRBD2
J: TRBJ2-5
size: NA
DNA: TGTGCCAGCAGCCCCGGTGGGACTAGCGGGAGGGCAAAGACCCAGTACTTC
CDR3: CASSPGGTSGRAKTQYF

length: 13
V: TRBV29-1
D: TRBD2
J: TRBJ2-1
size: NA
DNA: TGCAGCGCGACAACGGGAGGATACGTTGAGCAGTTCTTC
CDR3: CSATTGGYVEQFF

length: 14
V: TRBV7-9
D: NA
J: TRBJ1-1
size: few
DNA: TGTGCCAGCAGCCCTGAGAGGATTGATAATGAAGCTTTCTTT
CDR3: CASSPERIDNEAFF

length: 14
V: TRBV25-1
D: TRBD2
J: TRBJ2-3
size: NA
DNA: TGTGCCAGCAGTGCACGACTAGCGGGCGGTACGCAGTATTTT
CDR3: CASSARLAGGTQYF

length: 14
V: TRBV7-7
D: TRBD1
J: TRBJ2-7
size: NA
DNA: TGTGCTAGCAGCTTAGGGACAGGGCAATACGAGCAGTACTTC
CDR3: CASSLGTGQYEQYF

length: 14
V: TRBV27
D: TRBD1
J: TRBJ1-2
size: NA
DNA: TGTGCCAGCAGCAAAACAGGGGTCGTATCTGGCTACACCTTC
CDR3: CASSKTGVVSGYTF

length: 17
V: TRBV20-1
D: TRBD2
J: TRBJ2-2
size: few
DNA: TGCAGTGCTTCCCCCGGGGGGGTCGGAAGAATCACCGGGGAGCTGTTTTTT
CDR3: CSASPGGVGRITGELFF

length: 12
V: TRBV7-3
D: TRBD2
J: TRBJ2-1
size: NA
DNA: TGTGCCAGCAGATCATCGGGAGGTGAGCAGTTCTTC
CDR3: CASRSSGGEQFF

length: 15
V: TRBV11-2
D: TRBD1
J: TRBJ2-7
size: once
DNA: TGTGCCAGCAGCTTAGAAATGGCACAGGGGGGCGAGCAGTACTTC
CDR3: CASSLEMAQGGEQYF

length: 16
V: TRBV5-5
D: NA
J: TRBJ2-3
size: few
DNA: TGTGCCAGCAGCCCTCATGCGGGATCAAGCACAGATACGCAGTATTTT
CDR3: CASSPHAGSSTDTQYF

length: 15
V: TRBV7-9
D: TRBD1
J: TRBJ1-2
size: NA
DNA: TGTGCCAGCAGCTTGGGGCAGGGACAGCTCTATGGCTACACCTTC
CDR3: CASSLGQGQLYGYTF

length: 14
V: TRBV29-1
D: NA
J: TRBJ2-3
size: many
DNA: TGCAGCGCGGCCCCGACTAGGAGCACAGATACGCAGTATTTT
CDR3: CSAAPTRSTDTQYF

length: 13
V: TRBV7-9
D: TRBD1
J: TRBJ2-7
size: NA
DNA: TGTGCCAGCAGCTTTCAGGGGGCCAACGAGCAGTACTTC
CDR3: CASSFQGANEQYF

length: 14
V: TRBV12-3/TRBV12-4
D: TRBD2
J: TRBJ2-1
size: many
DNA: TGTGCCAGCAGTTCGGGACTAGCGTACAATGAGCAGTTCTTC
CDR3: CASSSGLAYNEQFF

length: 13
V: TRBV12-3/TRBV12-4
D: TRBD2
J: TRBJ2-5
size: NA
DNA: TGTGCCAGCCGTAGCGGGAGCTGGGAGACCCAGTACTTC
CDR3: CASRSGSWETQYF

length: 14
V: TRBV29-1
D: NA
J: TRBJ2-1
size: many
DNA: TGCAGCGCCCGACAGGACCTCACTAGGAATGAGCAGTTCTTC
CDR3: CSARQDLTRNEQFF

length: 15
V: TRBV3-1
D: TRBD2
J: TRBJ2-3
size: many
DNA: TGTGCCAGCAGCCAAGAGGGACTAGTCAGGCATACGCAGTATTTT
CDR3: CASSQEGLVRHTQYF

length: 13
V: TRBV20-1
D: NA
J: TRBJ1-5
size: few
DNA: TGCAGTGCTAGAGATGGGGGGGTTCAGCCCCAGCATTTT
CDR3: CSARDGGVQPQHF

length: 11
V: TRBV7-2
D: NA
J: TRBJ2-7
size: NA
DNA: TGTGCCAGCAGCGCCCACTACGAGCAGTACTTC
CDR3: CASSAHYEQYF

length: 13
V: TRBV12-3/TRBV12-4
D: NA
J: TRBJ2-1
size: many
DNA: TGTGCCAGCAGCAACGGGACTTTTAATGAGCAGTTCTTC
CDR3: CASSNGTFNEQFF

length: 15
V: TRBV25-1
D: TRBD1
J: TRBJ2-5
size: few
DNA: TGTGCCAGCAGTGAATCGGCAGGGGGAGAAGAGACCCAGTACTTC
CDR3: CASSESAGGEETQYF

length: 16
V: TRBV5-1
D: TRBD1
J: TRBJ2-5
size: few
DNA: TGCGCCAGCAGCCCCGCTTCAGGGGGCTACGGGGAGACCCAGTACTTC
CDR3: CASSPASGGYGETQYF

length: 15
V: TRBV7-2
D: NA
J: TRBJ2-1
size: NA
DNA: TGTGCCAGCAGCCTTACAGACTACACACACAATGAGCAGTTCTTC
CDR3: CASSLTDYTHNEQFF

length: 12
V: TRBV20-1
D: NA
J: TRBJ2-7
size: NA
DNA: TGCAGTGCTCACCCGGGGTCCTACGAGCAGTACTTC
CDR3: CSAHPGSYEQYF

length: 15
V: TRBV15
D: NA
J: TRBJ1-6
size: NA
DNA: TGTGCCACCAGCAGAGAGTTAGTAGGGAATTCACCCCTCCACTTT
CDR3: CATSRELVGNSPLHF

length: 13
V: TRBV5-1
D: NA
J: TRBJ2-3
size: many
DNA: TGCGCCAGCAGCTACGGACGCGCGGATACGCAGTATTTT
CDR3: CASSYGRADTQYF

length: 16
V: TRBV5-6
D: TRBD1
J: TRBJ2-4
size: NA
DNA: TGTGCCAGCAGCTTAGGGTCGGCAGGGGGCAAAAACATTCAGTACTTC
CDR3: CASSLGSAGGKNIQYF

length: 15
V: TRBV25-1
D: NA
J: TRBJ2-4
size: many
DNA: TGTGCCAGCAGTGAAGGCGGGACAGCCAAAAACATTCAGTACTTC
CDR3: CASSEGGTAKNIQYF

length: 18
V: TRBV2
D: TRBD2
J: TRBJ2-1
size: NA
DNA: TGTGCCACACGAACGGGTGCTAGCGGGCACCGCTCCTACAATGAGCAGTTCTTC
CDR3: CATRTGASGHRSYNEQFF

length: 13
V: TRBV9
D: NA
J: TRBJ1-5
size: few
DNA: TGTGCCAGCAGCGCGGACACGAATCAGCCCCAGCATTTT
CDR3: CASSADTNQPQHF

length: 16
V: TRBV7-8
D: NA
J: TRBJ2-7
size: few
DNA: TGTGCCAGCAGCCCCATCCCCCGCGGGATTTTGGGCGAGCAGTACTTC
CDR3: CASSPIPRGILGEQYF

length: 14
V: TRBV7-2
D: NA
J: TRBJ2-5
size: many
DNA: TGTGCCAGCAGCCCTGGAGGGAGACAAGAGACCCAGTACTTC
CDR3: CASSPGGRQETQYF

length: 15
V: TRBV3-1
D: TRBD1
J: TRBJ2-7
size: few
DNA: TGTGCCAGCAGCCATGGGACAGGGCCTACCTACGAGCAGTACTTC
CDR3: CASSHGTGPTYEQYF

length: 14
V: TRBV3-1
D: NA
J: TRBJ1-5
size: many
DNA: TGTGCCAGCAGCCATACTTATACTCATCAGCCCCAGCATTTT
CDR3: CASSHTYTHQPQHF

length: 14
V: TRBV7-2
D: TRBD2
J: TRBJ2-7
size: few
DNA: TGTGCCAGCAGCTTAGCTAGCGGGGAATACGAGCAGTACTTC
CDR3: CASSLASGEYEQYF

length: 14
V: TRBV7-8
D: NA
J: TRBJ2-5
size: NA
DNA: TGTGTCAGCAGCACTCGGACAGAAGCGAAGACCCAGTACTTC
CDR3: CVSSTRTEAKTQYF

length: 15
V: TRBV27
D: TRBD2
J: TRBJ2-1
size: NA
DNA: TGTGCCAGCAGTTTCACGGGAGGCCGGACCAATGAGCAGTTCTTC
CDR3: CASSFTGGRTNEQFF

length: 12
V: TRBV12-3/TRBV12-4
D: NA
J: TRBJ2-7
size: NA
DNA: TGTGCCAGCAGTGCAAATTACTACGAGCAGTACTTC
CDR3: CASSANYYEQYF

length: 15
V: TRBV20-1
D: NA
J: TRBJ2-2
size: few
DNA: TGCAGTGCCAGGGCCCGGACACGTAACACCGGGGAGCTGTTTTTT
CDR3: CSARARTRNTGELFF

length: 16
V: TRBV5-1
D: TRBD1
J: TRBJ1-5
size: NA
DNA: TGCGCCAGCAGCCCCTCCGGGACAGGGGGGGAACAGCCCCAGCATTTT
CDR3: CASSPSGTGGEQPQHF

length: 20
V: TRBV6-2/TRBV6-3
D: TRBD2
J: TRBJ2-2
size: few
DNA: TGTGCCAGCAGTACCGACGAGAGCGGGGGGACCGGTGCGAACACCGGGGAGCTGTTTTTT
CDR3: CASSTDESGGTGANTGELFF

length: 13
V: TRBV6-2/TRBV6-3
D: TRBD2
J: TRBJ2-7
size: NA
DNA: TGTGCCAGCAAAGAGCGGGAGAGGTACGAGCAGTACTTC
CDR3: CASKERERYEQYF

length: 16
V: TRBV7-9
D: TRBD2
J: TRBJ2-1
size: NA
DNA: TGTGCCAGCAGCTCCGATCTAGCGGGGTCCTACAATGAGCAGTTCTTC
CDR3: CASSSDLAGSYNEQFF